This is a list of T cell receptor beta chains from one sample in a study of a mutant IDH1 vaccine in newly diagnosed glioma. Antigen specificity for these receptors is unknown. TCRdb's copy holds only in-frame clones and misses some; the assay was immunoSEQ multiplex PCR. This sample has over 50,000 clones, with approximately 80% found just once. Here the sequenced sample was PBMCs, taken from a glioma patient whose treatment included an IDH1 peptide vaccine. The origin of the receptors is a woman aged 40 to 50 with glioma. Some clones in this sample may be carry-over from other donors' samples. Both conserved end residues are part of each CDR3. Fields, in order: V gene, J gene, clone size, D gene, CDR3 protein, CDR3 DNA. A D gene is named only where the DNA matches it firmly. Expanded clones get a size class; other rows say once, few or many, or leave the size out.

TRBV29-1,TRBJ2-7,NA,TRBD1,CSARDSSYEQYF,TGCAGCGCCCGGGACAGCTCCTACGAGCAGTACTTC
TRBV5-5,TRBJ1-5,NA,NA,CASSLDPHQPQHF,TGTGCCAGCAGCTTGGATCCTCATCAGCCCCAGCATTTT
TRBV5-8,TRBJ1-6,NA,NA,CASSFRVPNSPLHF,TGTGCCAGCAGTTTCCGGGTCCCTAATTCACCCCTCCACTTT
TRBV14,TRBJ2-7,NA,TRBD1,CASSQGFLGQEVAQYF,TGTGCCAGCAGCCAAGGTTTCCTTGGACAGGAGGTTGCGCAGTACTTC
TRBV6-5,TRBJ2-5,NA,NA,CASAGWGSKTQYF,TGTGCCAGCGCGGGCTGGGGGTCGAAGACCCAGTACTTC
TRBV7-2,TRBJ1-6,NA,TRBD1,CASSLSSGQGVAF,TGTGCCAGCAGCTTAAGTTCAGGACAGGGGGTAGCCTTT
TRBV5-6,TRBJ2-3,NA,NA,CATSLGSTPSTDTQYF,TGTGCCACCTCCCTGGGGAGCACACCTAGCACAGATACGCAGTATTTT
TRBV19,TRBJ2-6,few,TRBD1,CASSRQGAGGANVLTF,TGTGCCAGTAGTAGGCAGGGGGCAGGTGGGGCCAACGTCCTGACTTTC
TRBV19,TRBJ1-2,once,TRBD1,CASKNRQGDGLPGGYTF,TGTGCCAGTAAGAACCGACAGGGAGATGGGCTACCCGGGGGCTACACCTTC
TRBV6-5,TRBJ1-5,NA,NA,CASSRRPGGSQPQHF,TGTGCCAGCAGCAGAAGGCCCGGGGGGTCTCAGCCCCAGCATTTT
TRBV10-1,TRBJ2-1,few,NA,CASSDLAFRNNEQFF,TGCGCCAGCAGTGACTTAGCTTTTCGAAACAATGAGCAGTTCTTC
TRBV10-3,TRBJ1-1,NA,NA,CAISGLAGVNTEAFF,TGTGCCATCAGTGGATTGGCGGGAGTGAACACTGAAGCTTTCTTT
TRBV6-4,TRBJ2-3,NA,NA,CASRHRWDGDTQYF,TGTGCCAGCAGGCACCGCTGGGATGGGGATACGCAGTATTTT
TRBV27,TRBJ2-7,NA,NA,CASSGPNEQYF,TGTGCCAGCAGCGGACCCAACGAGCAGTACTTC
TRBV10-2,TRBJ2-7,NA,TRBD2,CASTNGRTYEQYF,TGCGCCAGCACAAACGGGAGGACCTACGAGCAGTACTTC
TRBV12-5,TRBJ1-2,NA,NA,CASGLLGASGYTF,TGTGCTAGTGGTTTGTTAGGGGCTAGCGGCTACACCTTC
TRBV6-6,TRBJ1-1,NA,TRBD1,CASSSWTGVNTEAFF,TGTGCCAGCAGTTCCTGGACAGGGGTGAACACTGAAGCTTTCTTT
TRBV9,TRBJ2-5,NA,NA,CASSVSGSGTQYF,TGTGCCAGCAGCGTTTCCGGTTCGGGGACCCAGTACTTC
TRBV6-5,TRBJ2-2,NA,NA,CASSYTGQSGELFF,TGTGCCAGCAGTTACACCGGGCAGTCGGGGGAGCTGTTTTTT
TRBV2,TRBJ1-2,NA,NA,CASSEGQRGYGYTF,TGTGCCAGCAGTGAAGGGCAGCGGGGCTATGGCTACACCTTC
TRBV10-3,TRBJ2-1,NA,TRBD2,CASTPSGSSYNEQFF,TGTGCCAGTACCCCTAGCGGGAGCTCCTACAATGAGCAGTTCTTC
TRBV27,TRBJ1-4,NA,NA,CASSLLGGTNEKLFF,TGTGCCAGCAGTTTATTAGGCGGGACAAATGAAAAACTGTTTTTT
TRBV30,TRBJ2-7,NA,TRBD1,CAWLWGRGKNEQYF,TGTGCCTGGCTCTGGGGCAGGGGGAAGAACGAGCAGTACTTC
TRBV19,TRBJ2-7,NA,TRBD1,CASGTGGLYEQYF,TGTGCCAGTGGGACAGGGGGCTTGTACGAGCAGTACTTC
TRBV2,TRBJ2-3,NA,NA,CASSEARHTQYF,TGTGCCAGCAGTGAAGCCCGCCATACGCAGTATTTT
TRBV7-7,TRBJ1-1,NA,TRBD1,CASSFSTGNRQRTEAFF,TGTGCTAGCAGCTTTTCGACAGGGAATAGGCAGCGGACTGAAGCTTTCTTT
TRBV4-3,TRBJ1-2,NA,NA,CASSQTAGYGYTF,TGCGCCAGCAGCCAAACAGCTGGCTATGGCTACACCTTC
TRBV10-3,TRBJ2-2,few,NA,CAISDVGTGELFF,TGTGCCATCAGTGATGTGGGAACCGGGGAGCTGTTTTTT
TRBV7-2,TRBJ1-6,few,TRBD1,CASSSGTGGVYNSPLHF,TGTGCCAGCAGCTCCGGAACAGGGGGCGTTTATAATTCACCCCTCCACTTT
TRBV9,TRBJ1-3,NA,NA,CASSEFRTVTSGNTIYF,TGTGCCAGCAGCGAGTTTAGAACAGTCACCTCTGGAAACACCATATATTTT
TRBV7-6,TRBJ2-3,NA,TRBD1,CASSFRQGTSDTQYF,TGTGCCAGCAGTTTCCGACAGGGGACATCAGATACGCAGTATTTT
TRBV10-3,TRBJ2-5,once,NA,CAISEEGAQYF,TGTGCCATCAGTGAAGAGGGGGCCCAGTACTTC
TRBV27,TRBJ2-7,once,NA,CASSLDRKSYEQYF,TGTGCCAGCAGTCTCGACAGGAAATCCTACGAGCAGTACTTC
TRBV2,TRBJ1-4,NA,TRBD1,CASSLDRGGEYEKLFF,TGTGCCAGCAGTCTGGACAGGGGGGGAGAATACGAAAAACTGTTTTTT
TRBV6-5,TRBJ2-7,few,TRBD1,CASKGRDRSEQYF,TGTGCCAGCAAGGGCCGGGACAGGTCGGAGCAGTACTTC
TRBV10-2,TRBJ1-5,once,TRBD1,CASSILQGASQPQHF,TGCGCCAGCAGCATCCTACAGGGGGCTAGCCAGCCCCAGCATTTT
TRBV10-3,TRBJ2-7,NA,NA,CAISESRGSYEQYF,TGTGCCATCAGTGAGTCGCGGGGTTCCTACGAGCAGTACTTC
TRBV4-1,TRBJ2-7,once,NA,CASSQDRVGNEQYF,TGCGCCAGCAGCCAAGACAGGGTGGGGAACGAGCAGTACTTC
TRBV7-6,TRBJ2-1,NA,TRBD2,CASSQLAGGIYNEQFF,TGTGCCAGCAGCCAACTAGCGGGGGGGATTTACAATGAGCAGTTCTTC
TRBV10-3,TRBJ1-4,NA,NA,CAISGKSGGEEKLFF,TGTGCCATCAGTGGGAAGTCGGGGGGTGAAGAAAAACTGTTTTTT
TRBV21-1,TRBJ1-2,NA,NA,CASSKNSRPPCGYTF,TGTGCCAGCAGCAAAAACAGTCGGCCCCCCTGTGGCTACACCTTC
TRBV4-3,TRBJ1-2,NA,TRBD1,CASSQEGLDRAGGYTF,TGCGCCAGCAGCCAAGAAGGGTTGGACAGGGCGGGGGGCTACACCTTC
TRBV6-5,TRBJ1-6,NA,NA,CASSNGGALHF,TGTGCCAGCAGCAATGGAGGGGCCCTCCACTTT
TRBV19,TRBJ1-2,NA,TRBD1,CASSVDRGRYGYTF,TGTGCCAGTAGTGTGGACAGGGGCCGGTATGGCTACACCTTC